This T cell receptor (beta chain) was observed in a study of Graves' ophthalmopathy and Graves' hyperthyroidism. Study-level information: Untreated patients at initial diagnosis provided peripheral blood.

V was pared by 5 bases and J by 1 base, with 5 bases of the junction left unmatched. The CDR3 has 14 residues. CDR1 MGHDK and CDR2 SYGVNS come from the germline V gene. RNA transcripts were the source from which TCR beta CDR3 regions were amplified. Amplification began with first-round RT-PCR using HTBI primers, then second-round multiplex PCR was performed. TCRdb redid the calling of the multiplex PCR reads with MiXCR, one entry per CDR3 protein. The sample has almost 750,000 distinct CDR3 sequences, 40% seen once. The table lists this clonotype with many counts. Moderate-to-severe activity, CAS ≥3, NOSPECS ≥4 and a duration under 3 months were seen in donors with ophthalmopathy. It was from roughly 10 ml of fresh peripheral blood that the PBMCs came.

The V gene is TRBV25-1, the J gene TRBJ2-7; the match to TRBD1 covers 7 bases. Sequencing was carried out using peripheral blood. The source is an adult man with Graves' ophthalmopathy. CDR3 amino acids: CASSWTGKSYEQYF. The DNA of the CDR3 is TGTGCCAGCAGTTGGACAGGAAAATCCTACGAGCAGTACTTC.